This TCR beta chain was recorded in a study of control samples from healthy donors and cancer patients. The CDR3 runs to 13 residues. CDR1 and CDR2 (germline): SEHNR, FQNEAQ (reference sequence). Trimming removed 4 bases from V and 4 bases from J, with 10 bases in between. Clones were sequenced by immunoSEQ multiplex PCR, and TCRdb holds only the in-frame ones, with some missing. The table has approximately 80,000 clones, approximately 90% seen once. The sequencing sample was made of blood. The chain links TRBV7-9 to TRBJ1-2; D is possibly TRBD1 (6 bases). This clonotype originated in a woman between 45 and 65 years old in good health. CDR3 in amino acids: CASSSQGSYGYTF. Here the CDR3 DNA reads TGTGCCAGCAGCTCACAGGGTAGCTATGGCTACACCTTC.